A selection of T cell receptor beta chains follows, all from one sample in a study of control samples from healthy donors and cancer patients. Only in-frame clones appear in the TCRdb table, and some are missing; sequencing was by immunoSEQ multiplex PCR. The repertoire has 45,000 to 60,000 clones, approximately 94% of them found once; the top ten carry around 0.8%. The sample comprised PBMCs. The receptors come from a man aged 25-45 years with colorectal cancer. The CDR3 runs from the conserved cysteine through the conserved F or W. The order of the fields is D gene, CDR3 length, clone size, J gene, V gene, CDR3 DNA, CDR3 protein. D genes are given only for firm matches. For some rows the clone size is stated as once, few or many, or as a class when expanded; others skip it.

d_call: .; cdr3_length: 12; clone_size: once; j_call: TRBJ2-5; v_call: TRBV18; cdr3_nt: TGTGCCAGCTCACCAGAGAGACAGACCCAGTACTTC; cdr3_aa: CASSPERQTQYF
d_call: .; cdr3_length: 12; clone_size: .; j_call: TRBJ2-1; v_call: TRBV12-5; cdr3_nt: TGTGCTTCTCGGCAGACCTACAATGAGCAGTTCTTC; cdr3_aa: CASRQTYNEQFF
d_call: .; cdr3_length: 15; clone_size: .; j_call: TRBJ2-7; v_call: TRBV5-4; cdr3_nt: TGTGCCAGCAGCCGGCCGGGACGGAGCTCCTACGAGCAGTACTTC; cdr3_aa: CASSRPGRSSYEQYF
d_call: TRBD1; cdr3_length: 14; clone_size: .; j_call: TRBJ1-1; v_call: TRBV29-1; cdr3_nt: TGCAGCGCTGAAAAGGGACAGGGAGTCACTGAAGCTTTCTTT; cdr3_aa: CSAEKGQGVTEAFF
d_call: TRBD1; cdr3_length: 14; clone_size: .; j_call: TRBJ1-6; v_call: TRBV6-6; cdr3_nt: TGTGCCAGCAGCCTGACAGGGGGCTTGTCACCCCTCCACTTT; cdr3_aa: CASSLTGGLSPLHF
d_call: .; cdr3_length: 15; clone_size: .; j_call: TRBJ1-3; v_call: TRBV15; cdr3_nt: TGTGCCACCAGCAGAGATATGGGCCCTGGAAACACCATATATTTT; cdr3_aa: CATSRDMGPGNTIYF
d_call: TRBD2; cdr3_length: 19; clone_size: .; j_call: TRBJ2-1; v_call: TRBV5-4; cdr3_nt: TGTGCCAGCAGCTTACCGGGACTAGCGGGGGGCGGGGATAACAATGAGCAGTTCTTC; cdr3_aa: CASSLPGLAGGGDNNEQFF
d_call: TRBD1; cdr3_length: 14; clone_size: once; j_call: TRBJ1-6; v_call: TRBV25-1; cdr3_nt: TGTGCCAGCACTCCCCCAGGGGGTGGTTCACCCCTCCACTTT; cdr3_aa: CASTPPGGGSPLHF
d_call: .; cdr3_length: 14; clone_size: .; j_call: TRBJ2-5; v_call: TRBV12-5; cdr3_nt: TGTGCTAGTGGTTTGTGGGACATAGAAGAGACCCAGTACTTC; cdr3_aa: CASGLWDIEETQYF
d_call: .; cdr3_length: 16; clone_size: .; j_call: TRBJ2-2; v_call: TRBV6-2/TRBV6-3; cdr3_nt: TGTGCCAGCAGTTACTCGAAAGGGTGGGACACCGGGGAGCTGTTTTTT; cdr3_aa: CASSYSKGWDTGELFF
d_call: .; cdr3_length: 14; clone_size: .; j_call: TRBJ2-3; v_call: TRBV19; cdr3_nt: TGTGCCAGTAGTTCAGGGAACTACTGGGATACGCAGTATTTT; cdr3_aa: CASSSGNYWDTQYF
d_call: TRBD1; cdr3_length: 15; clone_size: .; j_call: TRBJ1-2; v_call: TRBV7-2; cdr3_nt: TGTGCCAGCAGCCTAGCACGGACAGGAAACTATGGCTACACCTTC; cdr3_aa: CASSLARTGNYGYTF
d_call: TRBD1; cdr3_length: 16; clone_size: .; j_call: TRBJ1-2; v_call: TRBV24-1; cdr3_nt: TGTGCCACCAGTGACGCATCACCCGGACAGGGTTATGGCTACACCTTC; cdr3_aa: CATSDASPGQGYGYTF
d_call: .; cdr3_length: 16; clone_size: .; j_call: TRBJ1-6; v_call: TRBV11-2; cdr3_nt: TGTGCCAGCAGCTTCACAGGGTCGCTCGCTCATTCACCCCTCCACTTT; cdr3_aa: CASSFTGSLAHSPLHF
d_call: TRBD1; cdr3_length: 13; clone_size: .; j_call: TRBJ1-1; v_call: TRBV10-2; cdr3_nt: TGCGCCGTCCGACAGGGGAGGAACACTGAAGCTTTCTTT; cdr3_aa: CAVRQGRNTEAFF
d_call: .; cdr3_length: 15; clone_size: .; j_call: TRBJ1-1; v_call: TRBV18; cdr3_nt: TGTGCCAGCTCACCAGTCGACAGTTTGAACACTGAAGCTTTCTTT; cdr3_aa: CASSPVDSLNTEAFF
d_call: TRBD1; cdr3_length: 13; clone_size: .; j_call: TRBJ1-2; v_call: TRBV7-9; cdr3_nt: TGTGCCAGCAGCGAAACAGGGGGCCATGGCTACACCTTC; cdr3_aa: CASSETGGHGYTF
d_call: .; cdr3_length: 15; clone_size: .; j_call: TRBJ2-1; v_call: TRBV24-1; cdr3_nt: TGTGCCACCAGTGACCCGGGACTCCCTTGGAATGAGCAGTTCTTC; cdr3_aa: CATSDPGLPWNEQFF
d_call: .; cdr3_length: 14; clone_size: once; j_call: TRBJ1-6; v_call: TRBV2; cdr3_nt: TGTGCCAGCAGTGGTCAACAGGACAATTCACCCCTCCACTTT; cdr3_aa: CASSGQQDNSPLHF
d_call: .; cdr3_length: 14; clone_size: .; j_call: TRBJ1-1; v_call: TRBV9; cdr3_nt: TGTGCCAGCAGCGTAGAGCACTCGAACACTGAAGCTTTCTTT; cdr3_aa: CASSVEHSNTEAFF
d_call: .; cdr3_length: 13; clone_size: .; j_call: TRBJ1-2; v_call: TRBV5-6; cdr3_nt: TGTGCCAGCAGCTTGGACAGGGTCTATGGCTACACCTTC; cdr3_aa: CASSLDRVYGYTF
d_call: .; cdr3_length: 14; clone_size: .; j_call: TRBJ1-3; v_call: TRBV4-3; cdr3_nt: TGCGCCAGCAGCCAAGGGGGGGAAGGAGTCACCATATATTTT; cdr3_aa: CASSQGGEGVTIYF
d_call: .; cdr3_length: 15; clone_size: .; j_call: TRBJ2-3; v_call: TRBV6-5; cdr3_nt: TGTGCCAGCAGTTACGCGCAGGTCTCACCAGATACGCAGTATTTT; cdr3_aa: CASSYAQVSPDTQYF
d_call: .; cdr3_length: 15; clone_size: .; j_call: TRBJ1-2; v_call: TRBV7-2; cdr3_nt: TGTGCCAGCAGCTCCGTACAGGGCCTAATCTATGGCTACACCTTC; cdr3_aa: CASSSVQGLIYGYTF
d_call: .; cdr3_length: 13; clone_size: .; j_call: TRBJ1-6; v_call: TRBV29-1; cdr3_nt: TGCAGCGTTGGGCCCGGGGGCAATTCACCCCTCCACTTT; cdr3_aa: CSVGPGGNSPLHF
d_call: .; cdr3_length: 14; clone_size: .; j_call: TRBJ2-5; v_call: TRBV9; cdr3_nt: TGTGCCAGCAGCCTCGGGACAAACCAAGAGACCCAGTACTTC; cdr3_aa: CASSLGTNQETQYF
d_call: .; cdr3_length: 15; clone_size: .; j_call: TRBJ2-3; v_call: TRBV5-1; cdr3_nt: TGCGCCAGCAGCTCACAGGGACCTAGCACAGATACGCAGTATTTT; cdr3_aa: CASSSQGPSTDTQYF
d_call: TRBD2; cdr3_length: 17; clone_size: .; j_call: TRBJ2-6; v_call: TRBV4-3; cdr3_nt: TGCGCCAGCAGCCAAGACGGGGGGTACTCTGGGGCCAACGTCCTGACTTTC; cdr3_aa: CASSQDGGYSGANVLTF
d_call: TRBD2; cdr3_length: 17; clone_size: .; j_call: TRBJ2-5; v_call: TRBV19; cdr3_nt: TGTGCCAGTAGTCCCCCGACTAGCGGGCTCGAGCAAGAGACCCAGTACTTC; cdr3_aa: CASSPPTSGLEQETQYF
d_call: .; cdr3_length: 15; clone_size: .; j_call: TRBJ1-2; v_call: TRBV5-6; cdr3_nt: TGTGCCAGCAGCCCCGGGACACAGGCTAACTATGGCTACACCTTC; cdr3_aa: CASSPGTQANYGYTF
d_call: .; cdr3_length: 16; clone_size: .; j_call: TRBJ2-7; v_call: TRBV5-1; cdr3_nt: TGCGCCAGCAGCTTAAATCAGGCAGGAGCTTCCTACGAGCAGTACTTC; cdr3_aa: CASSLNQAGASYEQYF
d_call: .; cdr3_length: 13; clone_size: .; j_call: TRBJ2-5; v_call: TRBV5-1; cdr3_nt: TGCGCCAGCAGCTTGGAAGGGGGGAAGACCCAGTACTTC; cdr3_aa: CASSLEGGKTQYF
d_call: .; cdr3_length: 12; clone_size: .; j_call: TRBJ2-5; v_call: TRBV10-2; cdr3_nt: TGCGCCAGCAGTGACCAACAAGAGACCCAGTACTTC; cdr3_aa: CASSDQQETQYF
d_call: .; cdr3_length: 13; clone_size: once; j_call: TRBJ1-1; v_call: TRBV5-4; cdr3_nt: TGTGCCAGCACCGACAGATCGAACACTGAAGCTTTCTTT; cdr3_aa: CASTDRSNTEAFF
d_call: .; cdr3_length: 12; clone_size: .; j_call: TRBJ1-1; v_call: TRBV6-2/TRBV6-3; cdr3_nt: TGTGCCAGCAGTTCGCCGGAGGGAGGAGCTTTCTTT; cdr3_aa: CASSSPEGGAFF
d_call: .; cdr3_length: 13; clone_size: .; j_call: TRBJ2-7; v_call: TRBV5-6; cdr3_nt: TGTGCCAGCAGTGGGGGTAGTCCCTACGAGCAGTACTTC; cdr3_aa: CASSGGSPYEQYF
d_call: .; cdr3_length: 12; clone_size: .; j_call: TRBJ1-1; v_call: TRBV7-9; cdr3_nt: TGTGCCAGCAGCTTATCAAGTACTGAAGCTTTCTTT; cdr3_aa: CASSLSSTEAFF
d_call: .; cdr3_length: 13; clone_size: .; j_call: TRBJ2-5; v_call: TRBV25-1; cdr3_nt: TGTGCCAGCAGGGTTCCAGGGGCAGAGACCCAGTACTTC; cdr3_aa: CASRVPGAETQYF
d_call: TRBD1; cdr3_length: 14; clone_size: .; j_call: TRBJ1-2; v_call: TRBV2; cdr3_nt: TGTGCCAGCAGGTACGGACAGGGGGGGTGGGGCTACACCTTC; cdr3_aa: CASRYGQGGWGYTF
d_call: .; cdr3_length: 13; clone_size: .; j_call: TRBJ1-2; v_call: TRBV10-2; cdr3_nt: TGCGCCAGCAGTGTGGGCAGGGACTATGGCTACACCTTC; cdr3_aa: CASSVGRDYGYTF
d_call: .; cdr3_length: 12; clone_size: .; j_call: TRBJ2-5; v_call: TRBV15; cdr3_nt: TGTGCCACCAGCAGAGTTCCTTTGGCCCAGTACTTC; cdr3_aa: CATSRVPLAQYF
d_call: .; cdr3_length: 18; clone_size: .; j_call: TRBJ2-7; v_call: TRBV5-1; cdr3_nt: TGCGCCAGCAGCTCGATAGGAGGAGGGGGGGCGATTGGGTACGAGCAGTACTTC; cdr3_aa: CASSSIGGGGAIGYEQYF
d_call: TRBD1; cdr3_length: 14; clone_size: .; j_call: TRBJ1-2; v_call: TRBV18; cdr3_nt: TGTGCCAGCTCACAGAGGGGGCCTAACTATGGCTACACCTTC; cdr3_aa: CASSQRGPNYGYTF